The present entry profiles one TCR beta chain with its context. What it binds is unknown. This sample is part of a study of identical twins. General study findings and limits: Weaker excess twin sharing was seen among beta out-of-frame sequences.

This CDR3 comprises 14 residues. The ends lost 5 bases at V and 11 bases at J; junction bases unmatched: 10. Germline CDR1 and CDR2: MDHEN and SYDVKM. Via MiXCR, TCRdb re-called the 5' RACE reads, giving one row per CDR3 protein. The top ten clones hold about 0.94% of a sample with 450,000 or so distinct CDR3 sequences, roughly an eighth of them seen once. These sequences were also reported in another study, on yellow fever vaccine responses in identical twins.

Sequenced sample: CD4+ T cells sorted from blood. This TCR came from a woman between 18 and 30 years old in good health. V is TRBV28 and J is TRBJ2-1, with 9 bases matching TRBD2. The CDR3 here is CASSPVLTSGKQFF. CDR3 DNA: TGTGCCAGCAGTCCAGTCCTGACTAGCGGAAAGCAGTTCTTC. The variable domain in full, with the rest retrieved from reference TRBV28 and TRBJ2-1, is DVKVTQSSRYLVKRTGEKVFLECVQDMDHENMFWYRQDPGLGLRLIYFSYDVKMKEKGDIPEGYSVSREKKERFSLILESASTNQTSMYLCASSPVLTSGKQFFGPGTRLTVL.